This entry is about one TCR beta chain. What it binds is not known. This sample was included in a study of T cell responses to AZD1222 COVID-19 vaccine. CDR3 length: 14 residues. Germline V gives CDR1 LNHDA, CDR2 SQIVND (reference sequence). V was pared by 5 bases and J by 6 bases, with 7 bases of the junction left unmatched. Points from the study as a whole: It should be noted that donors were predominantly white British and more often female, and clonal diversity was possibly underestimated. Only a handful of AZD1222 recipients, six or seven in all, had baseline seropositivity.

Repertoires were generated with immunoSEQ multiplex PCR, while TCRdb's copy carries only in-frame clones and drops some. Among some 120,000 clones listed, 70% to 90% were seen once. The sequences come from peripheral blood, collected on day 0 of AZD1222 vaccination. This chain uses TRBV19 with TRBJ1-5, with TRBD1 identical over 7 bases. The sequence was obtained from an adult in good health. The DNA of the CDR3 is TGTGCCAGTAGTCAAGCGACAGGGCGTCAGCCCCAGCATTTT. Its protein is CASSQATGRQPQHF. The entire variable domain, with the rest obtained from reference TRBV19 and TRBJ1-5, is as follows: DGGITQSPKYLFRKEGQNVTLSCEQNLNHDAMYWYRQDPGQGLRLIYYSQIVNDFQKGDIAEGYSVSREKKESFPLTVTSAQKNPTAFYLCASSQATGRQPQHFGDGTRLSIL.